Listed here are 20 T cell receptor beta chains from one sample, sequenced in a study of shared clonotypes between healthy human individuals (dated by TCRdb to the early 2020s). The method was the immunoSEQ multiplex PCR assay. The table was pulled from immuneACCESS by TCRdb, which kept in-frame rearrangements only. Such tables lose some clones; where checked, under half of the loss comes from unresolved V genes, and the rest has no known cause. Within this sample are some 2.3 million clones, with 85% to 95% of them counted one time only. The top ten clonotypes cover around 0.4% of the sample. Sequenced: naive CD4+ T cells from PBMCs. Per the publication, the cell subset or site label means: CD45RA+ positively selected. The receptor set was obtained from a man between 18 and 29 years old in good health. Some clones in this sample may be carry-over from other donors' samples.

The V call is TRBV28, the J call TRBJ2-2; the D is unclear. Germline CDR1 is MDHEN and CDR2 is SYDVKM. The CDR3 is made up of 15 amino acids. Trimming left V 2 bases short and J 5 bases short, with 12 bases between. CDR3 coding DNA: TGTGCCAGCAGTTTAGCGAGTATCCTAACCGGGGAGCTGTTTTTT. It translates to CASSLASILTGELFF.

V usage is TRBV5-1 and J usage is TRBJ2-7; 12 bases fit TRBD1. Unmatched junction bases numbered 9, after V lost 4 bases and J lost 4 bases. The V gene's germline CDR1 is SGHRS and CDR2 YFSETQ. The CDR3 runs to 16 residues. Here the CDR3 reads CASSRSEGQGAYEQYF. Here the CDR3 DNA reads TGCGCCAGCAGCCGCTCTGAGGGACAGGGGGCATACGAGCAGTACTTC. Full variable domain (remainder filled in from reference TRBV5-1 and TRBJ2-7): KAGVTQTPRYLIKTRGQQVTLSCSPISGHRSVSWYQQTPGQGLQFLFEYFSETQRNKGNFPGRFSGRQFSNSRSEMNVSTLELGDSALYLCASSRSEGQGAYEQYFGPGTRLTVT.

The V call is TRBV11-2, the J call TRBJ1-2; D is ambiguous. Trimming pared 1 base from V and 6 bases from J, leaving 12 bases between. CDR1 and CDR2 from the germline V gene are SGHAT and FQNNGV. The CDR3 loop spans 14 amino acids. The CDR3 bases are TGTGCCAGCAGCTTAGTGGTCCTTGGGGATGGCTACACCTTC. Amino acid sequence: CASSLVVLGDGYTF.

Notes on this clone: Different DNA sequences within this sample yield the same CDR3. V is TRBV11-2 and J is TRBJ1-3; D is uncertain. CDR3 length: 11 amino acids. Per germline, CDR1 SGHAT and CDR2 FQNNGV. V shed 5 bases and J shed 7 bases, with 6 bases lying between them. Here the CDR3 DNA reads TGTGCCAGCAGCCCGGGGAACACCATATATTTT. Protein product: CASSPGNTIYF.

The chain links TRBV28 to TRBJ2-7, with D possibly TRBD1 on 6 matching bases. The CDR3 is 13 residues long. Per germline, CDR1 MDHEN and CDR2 SYDVKM. Trimming pared 5 bases from V and 4 bases from J, leaving 12 bases between. The CDR3 coding sequence is TGTGCCAGCAGTGCCCCAAGGGGGTACGAGCAGTACTTC. Its translation is CASSAPRGYEQYF. Based on the CDR3 plus reference TRBV28 and TRBJ2-7, the full variable domain is DVKVTQSSRYLVKRTGEKVFLECVQDMDHENMFWYRQDPGLGLRLIYFSYDVKMKEKGDIPEGYSVSREKKERFSLILESASTNQTSMYLCASSAPRGYEQYFGPGTRLTVT.

On this clone itself: This specimen includes other DNA sequences encoding the same CDR3. The CDR3 region is CAISTGSYEQYF. The CDR3 DNA sequence: TGTGCCATCAGCACCGGGTCCTACGAGCAGTACTTC. The chain uses TRBV10-3 and TRBJ2-7; D is unclear. Germline-derived CDR1 and CDR2 are ENHRY and SYGVKD. This CDR3 comprises 12 residues. The V gene lost 6 bases and the J gene lost 1 base, with 7 bases spanning the gap.

This chain uses TRBV7-9 with TRBJ2-7; TRBD1 is a possible D gene (6 bases). This CDR3 is 14 amino acids long. Germline V gene lookup returns CDR1 SEHNR and CDR2 FQNEAQ (reference sequence). V shed 3 bases and J shed 5 bases, with 14 bases lying between them. CDR3 DNA sequence: TGTGCCAGCAGCTTCACCAGGGGTAGCGACGAGCAGTACTTC. Its protein is CASSFTRGSDEQYF.

V and J are TRBV6-6 and TRBJ1-2, with TRBD1 identical over 7 bases. Germline trimming cut 4 bases from V and 12 bases from J; bases unmatched to any gene: 8. The CDR3 totals 12 residues. Per the germline V gene, CDR1 is MNHNY and CDR2 is SVGAGI (reference sequence). This CDR3 reads CASSLPDRKDTF. For the CDR3, the DNA is TGTGCCAGCAGTTTACCGGACAGGAAGGACACCTTC.

The chain carries TRBV6-5 and TRBJ2-7; a possible D gene is TRBD1 (5 bases). The V gene lost 2 bases and the J gene lost 1 base, with 9 bases spanning the gap. The germline CDR1 and CDR2 sequences are MNHEY and SVGAGI. This CDR3 is built from 14 residues. The CDR3 DNA reads as TGTGCCAGCAGTTACGGGGCAGTATCCTACGAGCAGTACTTC. The encoded protein is CASSYGAVSYEQYF.

The chain couples TRBV6-4 to TRBJ2-7; the D gene is possibly TRBD1 (8 bases). From germline, CDR1 is MRHNA and CDR2 SNTAGT. With 5 bases removed from V and 1 base from J, the gap between germline ends came to 15 bases. This CDR3 is built from 15 residues. The CDR3 here is CASSKQGGGSYEQYF. Written as DNA, the CDR3 is TGTGCCAGCAGTAAACAGGGGGGGGGATCCTACGAGCAGTACTTC.

This chain uses TRBV5-4 with TRBJ1-4; D remains ambiguous. Germline assignment: CDR1 SGHNT and CDR2 YYREEE (reference sequence). V gave up 0 bases and J gave up 7 bases, with 10 bases separating them. The CDR3 sequence is 14 residues long. The CDR3 DNA sequence: TGTGCCAGCAGCTTGGGGCGGATGGGTGAAAAACTGTTTTTT. Protein: CASSLGRMGEKLFF.

The rearrangement links TRBV6-6 to TRBJ1-1; D is unresolved. Trimming left V 6 bases short and J 3 bases short, with 14 bases between. This CDR3 contains 14 residues. Germline CDR1 and CDR2: MNHNY and SVGAGI (reference sequence). CDR3 protein: CASSRRGSDTEAFF. CDR3 sequence (DNA): TGTGCCAGCAGCCGGCGGGGAAGTGACACTGAAGCTTTCTTT.

The V call is TRBV28, the J call TRBJ1-6; 9 bases are a match to TRBD1. Germline loops: CDR1 MDHEN, CDR2 SYDVKM. This CDR3 spans 15 amino acids. With 6 bases clipped from V and 10 bases from J, the junction kept 10 bases outside the gene matches. CDR3 region: CASRDPGTGPSPLHF. The CDR3 DNA reads as TGTGCCAGCAGAGACCCCGGGACAGGGCCCTCACCCCTCCACTTT.

The chain employs TRBV6-5 and TRBJ1-6; D is perhaps TRBD1 (5 bases). Germline CDR1 reads MNHEY; CDR2 reads SVGAGI. V lost 5 bases and J lost 10, with 18 bases in between. The CDR3 covers 15 residues. The CDR3 loop reads CASSLKDGARSPLHF. CDR3 DNA: TGTGCCAGCAGTCTCAAGGACGGGGCTCGCTCACCCCTCCACTTT.

This clone was found once. This CDR3 reads CASCPNHLLSYGYTF. The CDR3 DNA follows: TGTGCCAGTTGCCCCAATCACCTCCTGTCCTATGGCTACACCTTC. The chain recombines TRBV28 with TRBJ1-2; D gene unclear. Germline lookup yields CDR1 MDHEN and CDR2 SYDVKM. V lost 9 bases, J lost 4 bases, and 21 bases lay in between. CDR3 size: 15 residues.

The rearrangement links TRBV2 to TRBJ2-3; D gene ambiguous. The CDR3 extends over 13 amino acids. The germline CDR1 and CDR2 sequences are SNHLY and FYNNEI. V lost 0 bases, J lost 6 bases, and 7 bases lay in between. The chain's CDR3 is CASSEATGDTQYF. Written as DNA, the CDR3 is TGTGCCAGCAGTGAAGCGACCGGGGATACGCAGTATTTT.

The chain's CDR3 is CASSPGWGANYGYTF. The CDR3 DNA reads as TGTGCCAGCAGCCCAGGGTGGGGTGCCAACTATGGCTACACCTTC. The chain carries TRBV7-2 and TRBJ1-2; tentatively, D is TRBD1 (5 bases). From germline, CDR1 is SGHTA and CDR2 FQGNSA. V was cut by 5 bases and J by 2 bases, with 15 bases left in between. CDR3 length: 15 residues.

The J gene is TRBJ2-7, the V gene TRBV20-1; tentative D call: TRBD2 (5 bases). The CDR3 length is 11 residues. Per the germline V gene, CDR1 is DFQATT and CDR2 is SNEGSKA (reference sequence). V lost 3 bases, J lost 5 bases, and 8 bases lay in between. In DNA form, the CDR3 reads TGCAGTGCTAGGTACGGGGACGAGCAGTACTTC. Translation gives CSARYGDEQYF.

J is TRBJ1-4 and V is TRBV2; D possibly corresponds to TRBD1 (5 bases). The CDR3 totals 14 residues. Per the germline V gene, CDR1 is SNHLY and CDR2 is FYNNEI. V gave up 6 bases and J gave up 7 bases, with 15 bases separating them. Here the CDR3 DNA reads TGTGCCAGCAGGTATACAGGTCGCGGTGAAAAACTGTTTTTT. Protein sequence: CASRYTGRGEKLFF.

This rearrangement joins TRBV5-4 to TRBJ1-2; D might be TRBD1 (5 bases). Germline V CDR1 and CDR2: SGHNT, YYREEE (reference sequence). Trimming shortened V by 6 bases and J by 2 bases, and 17 bases separated the two germline ends. This CDR3 has 15 residues. CDR3 protein: CASKPGGDGNYGYTF. DNA for the CDR3: TGTGCCAGCAAACCGGGAGGGGACGGAAACTATGGCTACACCTTC.